This T cell receptor (beta chain) appears in the sequencing data of a study of blood T cell repertoires in COVID-19. On the study more broadly: From the United States, Italy and Spain came samples of acute and convalescent COVID-19. PBMCs, B-cell-depleted T cells, or T cells provided the cDNA or gDNA that made up the material.

Trimming removed 1 base at V and 3 bases at J, with 9 bases between. The germline CDR1 and CDR2 sequences are SQVTM and ANQGSEA. The CDR3 runs 14 residues. Only in-frame clones appear in the TCRdb table, and some are missing; sequencing was by immunoSEQ multiplex PCR. Of some 120,000 clones listed, approximately 86% are singletons. The clonotype originates from a woman in her forties or fifties who had recovered from COVID-19. This sequence joins TRBV29-1 and TRBJ1-4, with unresolved D. Sequenced: peripheral blood. The CDR3 is CSVEGGVSNEKLFF. CDR3 bases: TGCAGCGTTGAAGGCGGGGTATCTAATGAAAAACTGTTTTTT.